This T cell receptor (beta chain) was recorded in a study of blood T cell repertoires in COVID-19. Background on the study: Spain, Italy and the United States supplied samples that represented acute and convalescent COVID-19.

Original handling: Reference gene primers were amplified, and this amplification served to estimate nucleated cell counts. Clones were sequenced by immunoSEQ multiplex PCR, and TCRdb holds only the in-frame ones, with some missing. V and J calls and clone size come straight from that table; D and trimming were deduced from the DNA. The sample records tens of thousands of clones, about 92% being singletons. There are 15 residues in the CDR3. V shed 0 bases and J shed 2 bases, with 8 bases lying between them. In germline, CDR1 is MGHRA, CDR2 YSYEKL. The TCR sequence derives from a human donor in a cohort sampled during active COVID-19. V gene TRBV4-1 combines with J gene TRBJ2-1; a weak D match, TRBD1 (6 bases). Sequencing input: peripheral blood. This chain's CDR3 is CASSQEGTTYNEQFF. CDR3 DNA: TGCGCCAGCAGCCAAGAGGGGACAACCTACAATGAGCAGTTCTTC.